This TCR beta chain came from a study of T cells after yellow fever vaccination. Study background: Fractions of limited cellularity were prepared by means of SMART-Seq v4 Ultra Low Input. Study results and limitations: Any FACS-sorted repertoire could hold abundant clonotypes that contaminate it from the bulk population.

Germline loops: CDR1 DFQATT, CDR2 SNEGSKA (reference sequence). The length of the CDR3 is 13 residues. Trimming cost V 4 bases and J 6 bases, with 12 bases left between them. TCRdb fed the 5' RACE reads into MiXCR, producing one record per CDR3 protein. Among just under 600,000 distinct CDR3 sequences listed, about 13% were seen once. On this clonotype itself: The antigen is undetermined.

The receptor was isolated from a young man who received the YFV17D yellow fever vaccine. The sequencing used PBMCs, collected on the day of the yellow fever booster vaccination. The V and J genes are TRBV20-1 and TRBJ1-4; a weak D match, TRBD1 (5 bases). CDR3 sequence: CSAIGRGDEKLFF. CDR3 DNA: TGCAGTGCTATTGGCCGAGGGGATGAAAAACTGTTTTTT.